This is a list of T cell receptor beta chains from one sample in a study of blood T cell repertoires in COVID-19. Produced via immunoSEQ multiplex PCR; TCRdb's table is partial and in-frame only. The sample lists about 170,000 clones, around 86% seen once, with around 3.3% in the top ten. Sequencing was performed on peripheral blood. The origin of the receptors is a man aged 70 or older with acute or convalescent COVID-19. CDR3s include the opening cysteine and the closing phenylalanine or tryptophan. D genes are given only for firm matches. Clone sizes are given selectively: once, few, many, or a class where the clone is expanded.

d_call: -; v_call: TRBV7-9; j_call: TRBJ2-1; clone_size: -; cdr3_nt: TGTGCCAGCAGCTTAGCCCAGGGTGGTCCGAATGAGCAGTTCTTC; cdr3_aa: CASSLAQGGPNEQFF
d_call: -; v_call: TRBV4-1; j_call: TRBJ2-1; clone_size: -; cdr3_nt: TGCGCCAGCAGCCAAGGGCTAGGGGAGTTCTTC; cdr3_aa: CASSQGLGEFF
d_call: -; v_call: TRBV9; j_call: TRBJ1-1; clone_size: -; cdr3_nt: TGTGCCAGCAGCCCGGGAGGATTACCAATGACTGAAGCTTTCTTT; cdr3_aa: CASSPGGLPMTEAFF
d_call: -; v_call: TRBV6-5; j_call: TRBJ2-1; clone_size: -; cdr3_nt: TGTGCCAGCAGTTACCGACAGGCAAATGAGCAGTTCTTC; cdr3_aa: CASSYRQANEQFF
d_call: TRBD1; v_call: TRBV9; j_call: TRBJ1-2; clone_size: few; cdr3_nt: TGTGCCAGCAGCGTAGCCCGGGGACAGGACTACACCTTC; cdr3_aa: CASSVARGQDYTF
d_call: TRBD1; v_call: TRBV24-1; j_call: TRBJ2-2; clone_size: once; cdr3_nt: TGTGCCACCAGTGCCCGACCGGGACAGGGGGATCCCGGGGAGCTGTTTTTT; cdr3_aa: CATSARPGQGDPGELFF
d_call: -; v_call: TRBV24-1; j_call: TRBJ2-2; clone_size: -; cdr3_nt: TGTGCCACCAGTGATGCAGGGAAACTGTTTTTT; cdr3_aa: CATSDAGKLFF
d_call: TRBD1; v_call: TRBV2; j_call: TRBJ2-5; clone_size: once; cdr3_nt: TGTGCCAGCAGCGATCGAGAGGGGACAGGCGAGACCCAGTACTTC; cdr3_aa: CASSDREGTGETQYF
d_call: TRBD2; v_call: TRBV27; j_call: TRBJ2-5; clone_size: -; cdr3_nt: TGTGCCAGCAGTTTGCGGCTGGGGGGGGAGACCCAGTACTTC; cdr3_aa: CASSLRLGGETQYF
d_call: -; v_call: TRBV5-1; j_call: TRBJ2-6; clone_size: once; cdr3_nt: TGCGCCAGCAGCCAGCCGCGGGACGGTACCTCTGGGGCCAACGTCCTGACTTTC; cdr3_aa: CASSQPRDGTSGANVLTF
d_call: -; v_call: TRBV29-1; j_call: TRBJ1-2; clone_size: -; cdr3_nt: TGCAGCGTTGATCGTACTTATGGCTACACCTTC; cdr3_aa: CSVDRTYGYTF
d_call: -; v_call: TRBV9; j_call: TRBJ2-1; clone_size: -; cdr3_nt: TGTGCCAGCAGCGTTTCGCGGGGGCCCTCCTACAATGAGCAGTTCTTC; cdr3_aa: CASSVSRGPSYNEQFF
d_call: -; v_call: TRBV5-1; j_call: TRBJ1-1; clone_size: -; cdr3_nt: TGCGCCAGCAGCTTGGGACAGGTGCCTGCTTTCTTT; cdr3_aa: CASSLGQVPAFF
d_call: TRBD1; v_call: TRBV19; j_call: TRBJ2-7; clone_size: -; cdr3_nt: TGTGCCAGTAGTGTCACCGGGACAGGGAGGTACGAGCAGTACTTC; cdr3_aa: CASSVTGTGRYEQYF
d_call: -; v_call: TRBV4-2; j_call: TRBJ2-2; clone_size: -; cdr3_nt: TGTGCCAGCAGCCTGGAGTCTGTGGCCGGGGAGCTGTTTTTT; cdr3_aa: CASSLESVAGELFF
d_call: TRBD1; v_call: TRBV5-1; j_call: TRBJ1-1; clone_size: once; cdr3_nt: TGCGCCAGCAGCGCGGACAGGGGAGAAAACACTGAAGCTTTCTTT; cdr3_aa: CASSADRGENTEAFF
d_call: TRBD1; v_call: TRBV5-1; j_call: TRBJ2-1; clone_size: once; cdr3_nt: TGCGCCAGCAGCCTTCAGGGGGCGGGCAATGAGCAGTTCTTC; cdr3_aa: CASSLQGAGNEQFF
d_call: -; v_call: TRBV4-2; j_call: TRBJ2-7; clone_size: -; cdr3_nt: TGTGCCAGCAGCCAAGCGAAAGGGACACAACGATACGAGCAGTACTTC; cdr3_aa: CASSQAKGTQRYEQYF
d_call: TRBD2; v_call: TRBV7-2; j_call: TRBJ2-5; clone_size: -; cdr3_nt: TGTGCCAGCAGCTTAGAAGGACTAGCGGGGGGGCCCTCAGAGACCCAGTACTTC; cdr3_aa: CASSLEGLAGGPSETQYF
d_call: TRBD2; v_call: TRBV5-4; j_call: TRBJ2-2; clone_size: -; cdr3_nt: TGTGCCAGCAGCTTTGGCCTAGCGGGGGACGCGAACACCGGGGAGCTGTTTTTT; cdr3_aa: CASSFGLAGDANTGELFF
d_call: TRBD2; v_call: TRBV6-6; j_call: TRBJ2-3; clone_size: -; cdr3_nt: TGTGCCAGCAGTCTTCCCGGGCGGGGGACCGATACGCAGTATTTT; cdr3_aa: CASSLPGRGTDTQYF
d_call: TRBD1; v_call: TRBV2; j_call: TRBJ1-3; clone_size: -; cdr3_nt: TGTGCCAGCAGTGCCGGGACAGGGGGAAACACCATATATTTT; cdr3_aa: CASSAGTGGNTIYF
d_call: TRBD1; v_call: TRBV23-1; j_call: TRBJ1-5; clone_size: -; cdr3_nt: TGCGCCAGCAGTCAACCTCGGTACCCGGGACAGGATAATCAGCCCCAGCATTTT; cdr3_aa: CASSQPRYPGQDNQPQHF
d_call: -; v_call: TRBV3-1/TRBV3-2; j_call: TRBJ2-1; clone_size: -; cdr3_nt: TGTGCCAGCAGCCCCTCTAGTACATACAATGAGCAGTTCTTC; cdr3_aa: CASSPSSTYNEQFF
d_call: TRBD2; v_call: TRBV24-1; j_call: TRBJ2-3; clone_size: -; cdr3_nt: TGTGCCACCAGTGATTTGACCAGGGGCGGGAGGACAGATACGCAGTATTTT; cdr3_aa: CATSDLTRGGRTDTQYF
d_call: TRBD2; v_call: TRBV7-2; j_call: TRBJ2-4; clone_size: -; cdr3_nt: TGTGCCAGCAGCTTAGAATCCTTAGCGGGTAAAGCCAAAAACATTCAGTACTTC; cdr3_aa: CASSLESLAGKAKNIQYF
d_call: -; v_call: TRBV11-2; j_call: TRBJ2-7; clone_size: -; cdr3_nt: TGTGCCAGCAGCAGAGACAGAGACGAGCAGTACTTC; cdr3_aa: CASSRDRDEQYF
d_call: TRBD2; v_call: TRBV6-2/TRBV6-3; j_call: TRBJ2-7; clone_size: -; cdr3_nt: TGTGCCAGCAGTTACCCGGGACTAGCGGGAGGGCTTTACGAGCAGTACTTC; cdr3_aa: CASSYPGLAGGLYEQYF
d_call: -; v_call: TRBV11-2; j_call: TRBJ2-3; clone_size: -; cdr3_nt: TGTGCCAGCAGCTTAGATTCAGCAGATACGCAGTATTTT; cdr3_aa: CASSLDSADTQYF
d_call: -; v_call: TRBV7-8; j_call: TRBJ2-2; clone_size: once; cdr3_nt: TGTGCCAGCAGCTTAGGAGGTACCGGGGAGCTGTTTTTT; cdr3_aa: CASSLGGTGELFF
d_call: -; v_call: TRBV9; j_call: TRBJ1-6; clone_size: once; cdr3_nt: TGTGCCAGCAGCGTAGGGAGGACGGGAAATTCACCCCTCCACTTT; cdr3_aa: CASSVGRTGNSPLHF
d_call: -; v_call: TRBV6-5; j_call: TRBJ2-3; clone_size: few; cdr3_nt: TGTGCCAGCAGTCGCGGGATTGATACGCAGTATTTT; cdr3_aa: CASSRGIDTQYF
d_call: TRBD1; v_call: TRBV5-5; j_call: TRBJ1-5; clone_size: -; cdr3_nt: TGTGCCAGCTCAGGGGGAGGCCAGGTGGAGCCCCAGCATTTT; cdr3_aa: CASSGGGQVEPQHF
d_call: TRBD2; v_call: TRBV5-1; j_call: TRBJ2-1; clone_size: -; cdr3_nt: TGCGCCAGCAGCTTGCCCCAGACAGCGGGAGGGGATGAGCAGTTCTTC; cdr3_aa: CASSLPQTAGGDEQFF
d_call: TRBD1; v_call: TRBV4-2; j_call: TRBJ1-2; clone_size: -; cdr3_nt: TGTGCCAGCAGCCAAGAGGACAGGAAAAACTATGGCTACACCTTC; cdr3_aa: CASSQEDRKNYGYTF
d_call: -; v_call: TRBV5-1; j_call: TRBJ1-2; clone_size: -; cdr3_nt: TGCGCCAGCAGCTTGGACAGGGCTCGCTATGGCTACACCTTC; cdr3_aa: CASSLDRARYGYTF
d_call: TRBD2; v_call: TRBV5-4; j_call: TRBJ2-7; clone_size: -; cdr3_nt: TGTGCCAGCAGCTCTCGGACTAGCGGGGACGAGCAGTACTTC; cdr3_aa: CASSSRTSGDEQYF
d_call: TRBD1; v_call: TRBV4-3; j_call: TRBJ1-6; clone_size: -; cdr3_nt: TGCGCCAGCAGCCGGGGGACAGGGGGTTTGGCTCGGTATAATTCACCCCTCCACTTT; cdr3_aa: CASSRGTGGLARYNSPLHF
d_call: TRBD1; v_call: TRBV28; j_call: TRBJ2-1; clone_size: -; cdr3_nt: TGTGCCAGCAGCCCGATCGACAGGGACAATGAGCAGTTCTTC; cdr3_aa: CASSPIDRDNEQFF
d_call: TRBD1; v_call: TRBV4-3; j_call: TRBJ1-6; clone_size: -; cdr3_nt: TGCGCCAGCAGCCAATACGGGACAGGGGGAGGCTCACCCCTCCACTTT; cdr3_aa: CASSQYGTGGGSPLHF
d_call: -; v_call: TRBV28; j_call: TRBJ2-7; clone_size: -; cdr3_nt: TGTGCCAGCAGTTTAGGAGGTGGGACACCCTACAGCGAGCAGTACTTC; cdr3_aa: CASSLGGGTPYSEQYF
d_call: -; v_call: TRBV5-6; j_call: TRBJ1-6; clone_size: -; cdr3_nt: TGTGCCAGCAGCTTGGCCGTGGCAGGAAGCTCCTATAATTCACCCCTCCACTTT; cdr3_aa: CASSLAVAGSSYNSPLHF
d_call: TRBD2; v_call: TRBV11-2; j_call: TRBJ2-1; clone_size: few; cdr3_nt: TGTGCCAGCAGCTCCCGTGGTAGCGGGAGAAGAGGGTCCTACAATGAGCAGTTCTTC; cdr3_aa: CASSSRGSGRRGSYNEQFF
d_call: TRBD1; v_call: TRBV7-3; j_call: TRBJ2-3; clone_size: -; cdr3_nt: TGTGCCAGCAGCTCCGGGACAGGGGTTAGCACAGATACGCAGTATTTT; cdr3_aa: CASSSGTGVSTDTQYF
d_call: TRBD2; v_call: TRBV10-3; j_call: TRBJ2-1; clone_size: -; cdr3_nt: TGTGCCATCAGTGAGTCCGGCGGGGGGACTGAGCAGTTCTTC; cdr3_aa: CAISESGGGTEQFF
d_call: -; v_call: TRBV28; j_call: TRBJ1-2; clone_size: -; cdr3_nt: TGTGCCAGCAGTTGGGGGGACGGTTATGGCTACACCTTC; cdr3_aa: CASSWGDGYGYTF
d_call: -; v_call: TRBV5-1; j_call: TRBJ2-5; clone_size: -; cdr3_nt: TGCGCCAGCAGCGCGGGCCCTCTGGAGACCCAGTACTTC; cdr3_aa: CASSAGPLETQYF
d_call: TRBD2; v_call: TRBV4-1; j_call: TRBJ2-1; clone_size: -; cdr3_nt: TGCGCCAGCAGCCAAGAGACTAGCGGTTATTACAATGAGCAGTTCTTC; cdr3_aa: CASSQETSGYYNEQFF
d_call: TRBD2; v_call: TRBV6-5; j_call: TRBJ2-7; clone_size: -; cdr3_nt: TGTGCCAGCATGCCGGGACTAGCCTACTACGAGCAGTACTTC; cdr3_aa: CASMPGLAYYEQYF
d_call: TRBD1; v_call: TRBV5-1; j_call: TRBJ2-1; clone_size: few; cdr3_nt: TGCGCCAGCAGCTTGGCGCAGGGGGATAGGGAGCAGTTCTTC; cdr3_aa: CASSLAQGDREQFF